This TCR beta chain is drawn from a study of T-cell reconstitution after alpha-beta-depleted transplantation in children. It was with unique molecular identifiers that the TCRbeta library was prepared. Using its own MiXCR run on the PCR reads, TCRdb lists one record per CDR3 protein. The sample holds roughly 180,000 distinct CDR3 sequences, 13% to 15% seen once. Germline-derived CDR1 and CDR2 are SGHRS and YFSETQ. There are 16 residues in the CDR3. Trimming left V 2 bases short and J 2 bases short, with 15 bases between. This sample comprised PBMCs from the stem cell graft donor, obtained from the stem cell graft. The chain links TRBV5-1 to TRBJ2-3; D perhaps matches TRBD1 (6 bases). This clonotype was obtained from a human donor who donated a stem cell graft to a child with acute lymphoblastic leukemia. The CDR3 DNA reads TGCGCCAGCAGCTTTTCAGGGGACCACTACACAGATACGCAGTATTTT. It yields the protein CASSFSGDHYTDTQYF.